The rows below give T cell receptor beta chains drawn from one sample of a study of CD4 T cells in relation to SARS-CoV-2 and coronaviruses. Antigen specificity for these receptors is unknown. The table came from immunoSEQ multiplex PCR; TCRdb's copy has only in-frame clones and leaves some out. The table includes approximately 26,000 clones, 73% detected once. Sequencing was performed on CD4+ T cells from PBMCs, cultured in vitro. Source of these receptors: a human donor in good health. The CDR3 runs from the conserved cysteine through the conserved F or W. Each record gives: J gene, clone size, D gene, V gene, CDR3 DNA, CDR3 protein. A D gene is named only where the DNA matches it firmly. Rows may omit the clone size; those that give it use once, few, many or a size class.

TRBJ1-1	-	-	TRBV6-6	TGTGCCAGCAACCCCGGGACGGACTTTGAAGCTTTCTTT	CASNPGTDFEAFF
TRBJ2-3	-	TRBD1	TRBV30	TGTGCCGGCCGGGACAGGGGGTCAGATACGCAGTATTTT	CAGRDRGSDTQYF
TRBJ2-3	-	TRBD1	TRBV23-1	TGCGCCAGCAGACAGACAGGGGGCGATCCCCCAGATACGCAGTATTTT	CASRQTGGDPPDTQYF
TRBJ2-6	few	-	TRBV19	TGTGCCAGTAACTCAGGGCGGTCTGGGGCCAACGTCCTGACTTTC	CASNSGRSGANVLTF
TRBJ2-1	-	-	TRBV9	TGTGCCAGCAGCCCTAGGACTCAGGGGGGGAATGAGCAGTTCTTC	CASSPRTQGGNEQFF
TRBJ2-5	-	TRBD2	TRBV7-2	TGTGCCAGCGGGCCGCGCCTAGCGGGGGGTGAGACCCAGTACTTC	CASGPRLAGGETQYF
TRBJ2-7	-	-	TRBV18	TGTGCCAGCTCAGGGGGCGTCGGTGCCGAGCAGTACTTC	CASSGGVGAEQYF
TRBJ2-3	-	-	TRBV7-2	TGTGCCAGCAGCTTAGGAGGTAGGGGCACAGATACGCAGTATTTT	CASSLGGRGTDTQYF
TRBJ2-5	-	TRBD2	TRBV19	TGTGCCAGTAGTATAGGTTCTAGCGGGCGGTACCAAGAGACCCAGTACTTC	CASSIGSSGRYQETQYF
TRBJ1-2	-	-	TRBV6-5	TGTGCCAGCTCCCCCTCCAGGTCTAACTATGGCTACACCTTC	CASSPSRSNYGYTF
TRBJ2-5	-	-	TRBV5-1	TGCGCCAGCAGCTCGGCAGGTGGGCAAGAGACCCAGTACTTC	CASSSAGGQETQYF
TRBJ1-4	-	-	TRBV2	TGTGCCAGCAGGGGGTGGTTCGTTAATGAAAAACTGTTTTTT	CASRGWFVNEKLFF
TRBJ2-7	-	TRBD2	TRBV5-1	TGCGCCAGCAGCTTGTCTAGCGGGGGGCGGAACGAGCAGTACTTC	CASSLSSGGRNEQYF
TRBJ1-5	few	TRBD1	TRBV28	TGTGCCAGCAGTATACCGACAGGGTACCAGCCCCAGCATTTT	CASSIPTGYQPQHF
TRBJ2-7	-	TRBD1	TRBV4-3	TGCGCCAGCAGCCTGAGGGGACAGGGGGCTTACGAGCAGTACTTC	CASSLRGQGAYEQYF